The 15 T cell receptor beta chains given below trace back to one sample, sequenced in a study of blood T cell repertoires in COVID-19. The repertoire was sequenced with immunoSEQ multiplex PCR; TCRdb's copy has only in-frame clones and lacks some. In the table there are roughly 220,000 clones, about 85% of which are singletons. Specimen: peripheral blood. The source of these receptors is a man aged 30-40 years with active or convalescent COVID-19.

This clone was seen a handful of times. The chain links TRBV10-3 to TRBJ2-7; D gene unclear. Germline V CDR1 and CDR2: ENHRY, SYGVKD. The CDR3 covers 14 residues. Trimming pared 0 bases from V and 6 bases from J, leaving 12 bases between. Here the CDR3 reads CAISESSEVSEQYF. In DNA form, the CDR3 reads TGTGCCATCAGTGAGTCAAGCGAGGTTTCCGAGCAGTACTTC.

This clone was seen just once. This chain uses TRBV7-2 with TRBJ1-5; perhaps TRBD1 as D (5 bases). CDR3 length equals 18 residues. Germline V lookup: CDR1 SGHTA, CDR2 FQGNSA. V dropped 5 bases and J dropped 0 bases, with 20 bases sitting between them. CDR3 sequence (DNA): TGTGCCAGCAGCCCTGGTCCCAGGGCCCTATATAGCAATCAGCCCCAGCATTTT. This codes for CASSPGPRALYSNQPQHF.

The chain recombines TRBV6-6 with TRBJ2-1; 8 bases line up with TRBD1. This CDR3 spans 13 amino acids. Germline CDR1 reads MNHNY; CDR2 reads SVGAGI (reference sequence). V lost 5 bases to trimming and J lost 9 bases; unmatched junction nucleotides: 6. CDR3 bases: TGTGCCAGCAGTACGCTACAGGGGGGTGAGCAGTTCTTC. This sequence encodes CASSTLQGGEQFF.

This chain uses TRBV6-2 or TRBV6-3 with TRBJ1-2; D possibly corresponds to TRBD1 (5 bases). This CDR3 is 15 amino acids long. CDR1 is MNHEY, CDR2 SVGEGT, per germline. The V end was cut by 6 bases, the J end by 0 bases, with 14 bases between. This chain's CDR3 is CASRPGHHSNYGYTF. CDR3 DNA: TGTGCCAGCAGACCTGGACACCATTCTAACTATGGCTACACCTTC.

Note on this clone: Other DNA sequences in this specimen translate into the identical CDR3. V usage is TRBV28 and J usage is TRBJ1-5; possibly TRBD1 for D (6 bases). This CDR3 is 15 amino acids long. Germline V CDR1 and CDR2: MDHEN, SYDVKM. Deletions cut 2 bases from V and 0 bases from J, with 8 bases between. This chain's CDR3 is CASSLTGYSNQPQHF. The CDR3 bases are TGTGCCAGCAGTTTAACAGGGTATAGCAATCAGCCCCAGCATTTT.

The chain joins TRBV9 to TRBJ2-1; 8 bases align to TRBD2. V lost 3 bases to trimming and J lost 4 bases; unmatched junction nucleotides: 6. The CDR3 is 15 amino acids. The germline gives CDR1 SGDLS, CDR2 YYNGEE. The DNA for the CDR3 is TGTGCCAGCAGCGCCGGGACTAGGGAGTACAATGAGCAGTTCTTC. Amino acids: CASSAGTREYNEQFF.

The rearrangement joins TRBV7-3 to TRBJ2-1, with D maybe TRBD2 (5 bases). The germline CDR1 and CDR2 sequences are SGHTA and FQGTGA. Trimming left V 2 bases short and J 4 bases short, with 18 bases between. This CDR3 is built from 17 residues. The CDR3 DNA follows: TGTGCCAGCAGCTTATTAACCCTAGCACCTACTTACAATGAGCAGTTCTTC. Residues: CASSLLTLAPTYNEQFF.

The CDR3 is CAISRLRRDRENTQYF. In DNA, the CDR3 is TGTGCCATCAGTCGCCTGAGAAGGGACAGGGAAAATACGCAGTATTTT. The chain carries TRBV10-3 and TRBJ2-3; the match to TRBD1 covers 9 bases. The germline V gene encodes CDR1 ENHRY and CDR2 SYGVKD. This CDR3 contains 16 residues. Germline trimming cut 5 bases from V and 7 bases from J; bases unmatched to any gene: 13.

This clone was seen a few times. The CDR3 sequence is CASTHRVNQPQHF. CDR3 DNA sequence: TGTGCCAGTACCCACAGAGTTAATCAGCCCCAGCATTTT. This chain uses TRBV19 with TRBJ1-5; D is uncertain. The germline V gene encodes CDR1 LNHDA and CDR2 SQIVND (reference sequence). The V and J ends lost 7 bases and 4 bases respectively, with 11 bases between them. This CDR3 spans 13 amino acids.

V usage is TRBV5-6 and J usage is TRBJ2-7, with a weak D call TRBD2 (6 bases). The germline gives CDR1 SGHDT, CDR2 YYEEEE. The CDR3 has 16 residues. V lost 7 bases to trimming and J lost 2 bases, with 22 bases between them. The CDR3, as DNA: TGTGCCAGCCAACTGGCATCTGGGGGGTGGACCTACGAGCAGTACTTC. This sequence encodes CASQLASGGWTYEQYF.

V usage is TRBV30 and J usage is TRBJ1-2, with D uncertain. The V and J ends lost 2 bases and 9 bases respectively, with 16 bases between them. The CDR3 sequence is 13 residues long. Per germline, CDR1 GTSNPN and CDR2 SVGIG (reference sequence). The chain's CDR3 is CAWSTDMGGRYTF. CDR3 nucleotides: TGTGCCTGGAGTACCGACATGGGTGGTCGCTACACCTTC.

V usage is TRBV6-2 or TRBV6-3 and J usage is TRBJ1-5; perhaps TRBD1 as D (6 bases). Germline assignment: CDR1 MNHEY and CDR2 SVGEGT. The germline V and J ends were trimmed by 3 bases and 0 bases, with 12 bases remaining between them. The CDR3 contains 16 residues. This CDR3 reads CASSYRRQVSNQPQHF. DNA for the CDR3: TGTGCCAGCAGTTATAGGAGACAGGTTAGCAATCAGCCCCAGCATTTT.

Here the CDR3 reads CSDVTGARTEAFF. CDR3 DNA sequence: TGCAGCGATGTTACAGGGGCACGGACTGAAGCTTTCTTT. This sequence joins TRBV29-1 and TRBJ1-1; 7 bases fit TRBD1. V was clipped by 7 bases and J by 5 bases; unmatched bases: 10. Germline CDR1 reads SQVTM; CDR2 reads ANQGSEA. The CDR3 spans 13 residues.

The J gene is TRBJ2-3, the V gene TRBV4-3; D is unresolved. Per the germline V gene, CDR1 is LGHNA and CDR2 is YSLEER. The CDR3 length is 16 residues. Deletions cut 4 bases from V and 1 base from J, with 15 bases between. The CDR3: CASSRTNTDRTDTQYF. The DNA of the CDR3 is TGCGCCAGCAGCCGCACTAATACCGACCGCACAGATACGCAGTATTTT.

The rearrangement joins TRBV21-1 to TRBJ1-1; the D call TRBD1 from the table was never checked on the DNA. TRBV21-1 is listed as a pseudogene. The CDR3 has 16 residues. The CDR3: CASSTQGYPPYTEAFF. The CDR3 DNA reads TGTGCCAGCAGCACCCAGGGGTACCCTCCTTACACTGAAGCTTTCTTT.